The present TCR beta chain was sequenced within a study of CD8 T cells in ankylosing spondylitis. J lost 6 bases, V lost 7 bases, and 5 bases had no gene match. Per the germline V gene, CDR1 is SNHLY and CDR2 is FYNNEI. This CDR3 is built from 13 residues. Researchers built TCR beta libraries using quantitative 5'-RACE with molecular barcodes. Each CDR3 protein gets one entry after TCRdb re-called the 5' RACE reads with MiXCR. The sample shows some 840,000 distinct CDR3 sequences, 10% to 15% of them seen only once. This clonotype was observed a few times. The antigen is undetermined. The study's findings and limits: Blood from ankylosing spondylitis patients appeared to carry a characteristic roughly eight-variant TCR beta motif. In ankylosing spondylitis patients, matched synovial fluid reportedly showed significant enrichment of disease-linked clones. There were earlier reports of some motif variants in reactive arthritis synovial fluid and blood.

The sample consisted of blood, either unsorted or a sorted T cell fraction (not recorded which). This chain joins TRBV2 and TRBJ1-4, with 7 bases aligning to TRBD1. The receptor was isolated from a male donor with ankylosing spondylitis. The DNA of the CDR3 is TGTGCCAGCACTCCGGGACAGCATGAAAAACTGTTTTTT. This codes for CASTPGQHEKLFF.